This entry features one T cell receptor (beta chain) sequence. Its antigen is undetermined. These data originate in a study of cytomegalovirus exposure and HLA in healthy donors. Findings and caveats of the study: When analyzed later, a missense DCLRE1C variant was found to be linked to TCR beta V- and J-gene trimming.

PCR primers comprised 60 Vbeta and 13 Jbeta primers. Clones were sequenced by immunoSEQ multiplex PCR, and TCRdb holds only the in-frame ones, with some missing. The sample has about 160,000 clones, around 88% seen once. The CDR3 runs 12 residues. The germline V and J ends were trimmed by 2 bases and 1 base, with 2 bases remaining between them. CDR1 and CDR2 from the germline V gene are LNHDA and SQIVND (reference sequence). The receptor was derived from a woman in her thirties in good health and CMV-seronegative. Sequencing was carried out using PBMCs. The chain carries TRBV19 and TRBJ1-1; no definite D call. In DNA, the CDR3 is TGTGCCAGTAGTATACAGAACACTGAAGCTTTCTTT. It is translated as CASSIQNTEAFF.